Below, one T cell receptor (beta chain) is given with its context. Its matching antigen is unknown. This specimen belongs to a study of shared clonotypes between healthy human individuals. Overall study results and limits: Sharing across four donors was highest in naive CD4 (approximately 5%) and lowest in memory CD8 (approximately 0.4%). Clonotype sharing among the donors was expected to vary with sequencing depth. Shared clonotypes across all four donors exceeded non-shared ones in generation probability.

At a deep level, the assay was run. Profiled with immunoSEQ multiplex PCR; TCRdb holds only in-frame clones, not every one. The sample yields about 1.5 million clones, roughly 96% seen once. The trim removed 3 bases at V and 2 bases at J, leaving 14 bases unmatched. The CDR3 is made up of 19 amino acids. The germline CDR1 and CDR2 sequences are KGHSH and LQKENI. The material sequenced was naive CD4+ T cells sorted from blood. The subset here: CD45RA+ positively selected. V usage is TRBV18 and J usage is TRBJ1-2, with TRBD1 identical over 11 bases. This TCR came from a man under 40 in good health. The CDR3 reads CASSPPPGTGGPLNYGYTF. DNA for the CDR3: TGTGCCAGCTCACCTCCCCCCGGGACAGGGGGGCCTTTGAACTATGGCTACACCTTC.